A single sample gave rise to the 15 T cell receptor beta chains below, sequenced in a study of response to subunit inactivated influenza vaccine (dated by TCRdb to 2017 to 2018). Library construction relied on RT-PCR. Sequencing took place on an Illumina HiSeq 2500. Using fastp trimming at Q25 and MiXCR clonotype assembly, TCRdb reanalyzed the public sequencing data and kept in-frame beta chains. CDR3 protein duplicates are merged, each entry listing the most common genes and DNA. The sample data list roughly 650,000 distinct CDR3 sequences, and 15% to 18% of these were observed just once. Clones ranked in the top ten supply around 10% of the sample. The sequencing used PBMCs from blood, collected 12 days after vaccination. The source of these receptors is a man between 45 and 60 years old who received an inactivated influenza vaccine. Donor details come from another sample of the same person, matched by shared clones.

The CDR3 nucleotides are TGCAGTGCTAGAGATGGGGCAGGGGGGGATACGCAGTATTTT. It is translated as CSARDGAGGDTQYF. The chain joins TRBV20-1 to TRBJ2-3, with D perhaps TRBD1 (7 bases). The CDR3 is made up of 14 amino acids. Trimming cost V 0 bases and J 6 bases, with 13 bases left between them. Germline values: CDR1 DFQATT, CDR2 SNEGSKA (reference sequence).

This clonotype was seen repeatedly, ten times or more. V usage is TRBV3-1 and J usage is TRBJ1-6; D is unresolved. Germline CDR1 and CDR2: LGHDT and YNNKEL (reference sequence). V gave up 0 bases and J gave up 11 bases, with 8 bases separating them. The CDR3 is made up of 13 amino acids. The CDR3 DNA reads TGTGCCAGCAGCCAAGATAGGGCGACACCCCTCCACTTT. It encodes CASSQDRATPLHF.

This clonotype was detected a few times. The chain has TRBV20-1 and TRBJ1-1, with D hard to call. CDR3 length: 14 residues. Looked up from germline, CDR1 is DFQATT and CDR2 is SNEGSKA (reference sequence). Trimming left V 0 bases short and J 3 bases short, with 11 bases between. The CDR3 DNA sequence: TGCAGTGCTAGAGATCCGACAACCTACACTGAAGCTTTCTTT. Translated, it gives CSARDPTTYTEAFF.

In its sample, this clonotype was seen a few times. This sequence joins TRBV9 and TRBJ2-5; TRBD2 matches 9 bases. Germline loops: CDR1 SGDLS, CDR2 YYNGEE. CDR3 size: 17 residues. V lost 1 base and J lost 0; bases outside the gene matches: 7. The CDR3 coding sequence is TGTGCCAGCAGCGTATCTAGCGGGATCCAGTACCAAGAGACCCAGTACTTC. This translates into CASSVSSGIQYQETQYF.

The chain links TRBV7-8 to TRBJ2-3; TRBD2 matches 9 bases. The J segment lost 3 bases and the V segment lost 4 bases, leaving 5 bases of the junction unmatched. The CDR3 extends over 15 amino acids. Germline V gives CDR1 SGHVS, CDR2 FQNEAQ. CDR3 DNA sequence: TGTGCCAGCAGCTCGAGACTAGCGGTAACAGATACGCAGTATTTT. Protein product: CASSSRLAVTDTQYF.

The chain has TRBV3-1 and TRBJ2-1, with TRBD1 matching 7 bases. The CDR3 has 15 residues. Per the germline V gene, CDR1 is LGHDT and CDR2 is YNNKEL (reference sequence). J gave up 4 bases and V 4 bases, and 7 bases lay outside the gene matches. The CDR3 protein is CASSLPGTVYNEQFF. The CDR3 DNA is TGTGCCAGCAGCCTACCGGGGACAGTTTACAATGAGCAGTTCTTC.

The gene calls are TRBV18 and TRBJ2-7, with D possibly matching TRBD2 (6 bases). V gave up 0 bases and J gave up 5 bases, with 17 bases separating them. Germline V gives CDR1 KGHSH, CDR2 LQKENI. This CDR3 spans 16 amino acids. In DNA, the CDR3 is TGTGCCAGCTCACCACCACTTGGGGGGATGAGGAACGAGCAGTACTTC. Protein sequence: CASSPPLGGMRNEQYF.

In nucleotides, the CDR3 is TGTGCCACCAGTGACTCTTGGGGCTACACCTTC. Protein product: CATSDSWGYTF. The chain links TRBV24-1 to TRBJ1-2, with D hard to call. CDR1 KGHDR and CDR2 SFDVKD come from the germline V gene. CDR3 length: 11 residues. V lost 4 bases and J 8 bases, leaving 7 bases between the germline ends.

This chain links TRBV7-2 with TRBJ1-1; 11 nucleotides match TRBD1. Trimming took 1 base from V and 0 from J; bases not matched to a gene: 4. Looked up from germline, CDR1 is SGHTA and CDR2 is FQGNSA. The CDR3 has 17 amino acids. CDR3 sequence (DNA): TGTGCCAGCAGCTTAGTCGGGACAGGGGGGATGAACACTGAAGCTTTCTTT. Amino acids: CASSLVGTGGMNTEAFF. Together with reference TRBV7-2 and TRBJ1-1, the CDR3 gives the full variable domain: GAGVSQSPSNKVTEKGKDVELRCDPISGHTALYWYRQSLGQGLEFLIYFQGNSAPDKSGLPSDRFSAERTGGSVSTLTIQRTQQEDSAVYLCASSLVGTGGMNTEAFFGQGTRLTVV.

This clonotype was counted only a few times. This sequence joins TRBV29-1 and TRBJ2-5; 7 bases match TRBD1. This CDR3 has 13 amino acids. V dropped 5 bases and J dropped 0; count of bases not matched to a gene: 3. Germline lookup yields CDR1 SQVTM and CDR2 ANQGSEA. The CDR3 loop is CSVLGTDQETQYF. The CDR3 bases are TGCAGCGTTCTCGGGACAGACCAAGAGACCCAGTACTTC.

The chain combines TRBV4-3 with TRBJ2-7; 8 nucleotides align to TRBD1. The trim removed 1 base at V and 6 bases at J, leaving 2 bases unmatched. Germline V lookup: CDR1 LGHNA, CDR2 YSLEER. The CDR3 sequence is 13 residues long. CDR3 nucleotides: TGCGCCAGCAGCCAAGCAGGGGGCCGCGAGCAGTACTTC. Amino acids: CASSQAGGREQYF.

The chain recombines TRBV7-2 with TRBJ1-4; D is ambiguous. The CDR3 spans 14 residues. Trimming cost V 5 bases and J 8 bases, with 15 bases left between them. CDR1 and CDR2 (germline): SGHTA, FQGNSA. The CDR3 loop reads CASSLETSTEKLFF. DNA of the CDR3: TGTGCCAGCAGCCTAGAGACTAGCACAGAAAAACTGTTTTTT. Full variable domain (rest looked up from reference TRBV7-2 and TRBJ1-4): GAGVSQSPSNKVTEKGKDVELRCDPISGHTALYWYRQSLGQGLEFLIYFQGNSAPDKSGLPSDRFSAERTGGSVSTLTIQRTQQEDSAVYLCASSLETSTEKLFFGSGTQLSVL.

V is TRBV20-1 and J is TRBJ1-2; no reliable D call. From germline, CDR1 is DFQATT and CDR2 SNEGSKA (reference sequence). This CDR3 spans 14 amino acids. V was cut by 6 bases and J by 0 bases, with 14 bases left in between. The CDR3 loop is CSAKTEHPNYGYTF. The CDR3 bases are TGCAGTGCAAAAACGGAGCACCCTAACTATGGCTACACCTTC.

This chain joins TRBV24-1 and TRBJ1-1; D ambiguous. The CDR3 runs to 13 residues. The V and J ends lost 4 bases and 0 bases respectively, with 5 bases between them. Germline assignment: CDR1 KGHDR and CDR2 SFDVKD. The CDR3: CATSEGMNTEAFF. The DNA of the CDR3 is TGTGCCACCAGTGAGGGAATGAACACTGAAGCTTTCTTT.

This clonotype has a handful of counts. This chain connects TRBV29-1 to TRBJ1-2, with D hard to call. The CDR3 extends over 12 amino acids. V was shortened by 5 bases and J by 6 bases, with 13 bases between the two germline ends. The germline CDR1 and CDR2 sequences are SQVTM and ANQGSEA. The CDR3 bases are TGCAGCGTTCGCGAACAGATCCATGGCTACACCTTC. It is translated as CSVREQIHGYTF.